This is a list of T cell receptor beta chains from one sample in a study of T cell responses to AZD1222 COVID-19 vaccine. TCRdb's copy holds only in-frame clones and misses some; the assay was immunoSEQ multiplex PCR. This table holds roughly 28,000 clones, around nine tenths found once. Source: peripheral blood, taken on day 0 of AZD1222 vaccination. These receptors were taken from an adult in good health. CDR3s include the opening cysteine and the closing phenylalanine or tryptophan. Each record gives: D gene, J gene, V gene, CDR3 length, clone size, CDR3 protein, CDR3 DNA. D genes are given only for firm matches. Expanded clones get a size class; other rows say once, few or many, or leave the size out.

TRBD2,TRBJ2-1,TRBV6-1,18,NA,CASSGGLAGGLRYNEQFF,TGTGCCAGCAGTGGGGGACTAGCGGGAGGCCTACGTTACAATGAGCAGTTCTTC
NA,TRBJ2-7,TRBV10-3,14,NA,CAISESADIYEQYF,TGTGCCATCAGTGAGTCTGCAGATATTTACGAGCAGTACTTC
NA,TRBJ2-1,TRBV6-2/TRBV6-3,13,once,CASSREEHNEQFF,TGTGCCAGCAGCAGGGAGGAACACAATGAGCAGTTCTTC
NA,TRBJ1-6,TRBV27,14,NA,CASSLRPQRAPLHF,TGTGCCAGCAGCCTTCGACCGCAGCGGGCGCCCCTCCACTTT
TRBD2,TRBJ2-7,TRBV7-2,15,NA,CASSTSGNRPYEQYF,TGTGCCAGCAGCACAAGCGGGAATCGTCCCTACGAGCAGTACTTC
NA,TRBJ1-4,TRBV5-1,14,NA,CASSFGGSNEKLFF,TGCGCCAGCAGCTTTGGGGGAAGCAATGAAAAACTGTTTTTT
TRBD2,TRBJ2-7,TRBV2,14,NA,CASSSGTTTAEQYF,TGTGCCAGCAGTTCCGGGACTACAACGGCCGAGCAGTACTTC
TRBD1,TRBJ2-7,TRBV12-3/TRBV12-4,12,NA,CASSPGGYEQYF,TGTGCCAGCAGCCCAGGGGGCTACGAGCAGTACTTC
NA,TRBJ2-3,TRBV19,17,NA,CASSRDSLFTGTDTQYF,TGTGCCAGTAGTCGGGACTCCCTTTTCACTGGCACAGATACGCAGTATTTT
NA,TRBJ1-6,TRBV30,12,NA,CAWSWGVSPLHF,TGTGCCTGGAGTTGGGGGGTTTCACCCCTCCACTTT
TRBD1,TRBJ2-7,TRBV4-1,15,NA,CASSLQTGGFNEQYF,TGCGCCAGCAGCCTTCAGACAGGGGGCTTCAACGAGCAGTACTTC
TRBD2,TRBJ2-3,TRBV5-1,18,NA,CASSLLGLAGDPTDTQYF,TGCGCCAGCAGCTTGCTCGGACTAGCGGGCGATCCAACAGATACGCAGTATTTT
TRBD2,TRBJ2-7,TRBV27,15,NA,CASSYVPSGRNEQYF,TGTGCCAGCAGTTACGTACCTAGCGGGAGGAACGAGCAGTACTTC
NA,TRBJ1-5,TRBV6-2/TRBV6-3,15,once,CASSYSRGFGQPQHF,TGTGCCAGCAGTTACTCCCGGGGGTTCGGTCAGCCCCAGCATTTT
NA,TRBJ1-3,TRBV28,14,once,CASSLSGIRDTIYF,TGTGCCAGCAGTTTATCAGGGATACGGGACACCATATATTTT
NA,TRBJ1-1,TRBV7-8,19,NA,CASSLGRFLADGKNTEAFF,TGTGCCAGCAGCTTAGGGCGTTTCTTAGCGGACGGAAAAAACACTGAAGCTTTCTTT
TRBD2,TRBJ2-1,TRBV25-1,15,NA,CASSSRGLAYNEQFF,TGTGCCAGCAGTTCGAGGGGACTAGCGTACAATGAGCAGTTCTTC
TRBD1,TRBJ1-2,TRBV19,22,NA,CASSQGPRDRWASARSTGGYTF,TGTGCCAGTAGCCAAGGACCCCGGGACAGGTGGGCCTCAGCGCGGTCAACAGGCGGCTACACCTTC
TRBD1,TRBJ1-1,TRBV7-2,15,few,CASSLGTGGRSEAFF,TGTGCCAGCAGCTTGGGGACAGGGGGTAGGAGTGAAGCTTTCTTT
TRBD1,TRBJ1-2,TRBV13,14,NA,CASSLDRSNYGYTF,TGTGCCAGCAGCCTGGACAGGTCTAACTATGGCTACACCTTC
NA,TRBJ2-7,TRBV19,15,NA,CASSVRDGSSYEQYF,TGTGCCAGTAGTGTACGGGACGGAAGCTCCTACGAGCAGTACTTC
TRBD1,TRBJ1-1,TRBV5-1,15,NA,CASSLTQGEVTEAFF,TGCGCCAGCAGTTTGACTCAGGGGGAGGTGACTGAAGCTTTCTTT
TRBD1,TRBJ2-7,TRBV18,16,NA,CASSPQIGTGGDEQYF,TGTGCCAGCTCACCACAAATAGGGACAGGGGGGGACGAGCAGTACTTC
TRBD2,TRBJ2-7,TRBV10-1,15,NA,CASSARTSGPYEQYF,TGCGCCAGCAGTGCCCGGACTAGCGGGCCCTACGAGCAGTACTTC
TRBD2,TRBJ2-3,TRBV18,15,NA,CASSQGLAGSDTQYF,TGTGCCAGCTCACAGGGACTAGCGGGATCGGATACGCAGTATTTT
NA,TRBJ1-1,TRBV6-6,14,NA,CASSYTRGNTEAFF,TGTGCCAGCAGTTACACCCGGGGGAACACTGAAGCTTTCTTT
TRBD1,TRBJ1-5,TRBV7-8,18,NA,CASSLPPGGGYSNQPQHF,TGTGCCAGCAGCCTGCCGCCAGGGGGAGGCTATAGCAATCAGCCCCAGCATTTT
TRBD1,TRBJ2-1,TRBV27,15,NA,CASSPPGQGRREQFF,TGTGCCAGCAGTCCCCCCGGACAGGGGAGGCGTGAGCAGTTCTTC
TRBD1,TRBJ1-5,TRBV27,17,NA,CASSLSIPDRTSQPQHF,TGTGCCAGCAGTTTATCGATTCCGGACAGGACATCTCAGCCCCAGCATTTT
NA,TRBJ1-5,TRBV28,15,NA,CASSSRWGTYQPQHF,TGTGCCAGCAGCTCACGATGGGGGACTTATCAGCCCCAGCATTTT
NA,TRBJ1-1,TRBV28,14,NA,CASSFSAGNTEAFF,TGTGCCAGCAGTTTCTCAGCGGGGAACACTGAAGCTTTCTTT
NA,TRBJ1-4,TRBV23-1,14,NA,CASSHLESNEKLFF,TGCGCCAGCAGTCATCTCGAATCTAATGAAAAACTGTTTTTT
TRBD1,TRBJ1-6,TRBV9,15,NA,CASSVDPGGNSPLHF,TGTGCCAGCAGCGTAGATCCAGGGGGGAATTCACCCCTCCACTTT
NA,TRBJ2-7,TRBV13,17,NA,CASSLGLGRGIRYEQYF,TGTGCCAGCAGCTTAGGCCTCGGCAGGGGAATTAGATACGAGCAGTACTTC
NA,TRBJ1-5,TRBV2,14,NA,CASSAGTGNQPQHF,TGTGCCAGCAGTGCAGGGACTGGCAATCAGCCCCAGCATTTT
NA,TRBJ2-5,TRBV5-1,14,NA,CASSPGAAQETQYF,TGCGCCAGCAGCCCCGGGGCAGCTCAAGAGACCCAGTACTTC
NA,TRBJ2-2,TRBV2,14,few,CASREGRNTGELFF,TGTGCCAGCAGGGAGGGTCGCAACACCGGGGAGCTGTTTTTT